This TCR beta chain was captured by sequencing in a study of blood T cell repertoires in COVID-19. Recovered status applied to Cohort 3 donors who had two consecutive negative PCRs. It also applied to those with clearance or with symptom resolution. Data came from immunoSEQ multiplex PCR; TCRdb stores just in-frame clones and leaves some out. The sample contains roughly 180,000 clones, approximately 89% of which appear only once. Germline CDR1 and CDR2: MDHEN and SYDVKM. J was trimmed by 3 bases and V by 5 bases; bases with no gene match: 8. The CDR3 length is 17 residues. The clonotype was recovered from a man aged 35 to 55 who had recovered from COVID-19. The sample was PBMCs or T cells enriched from blood (not recorded which). The chain joins TRBV28 to TRBJ1-4, with 11 bases lining up with TRBD1. CDR3 DNA sequence: TGTGCCAGCAGTCCCCCGGGACAGGGGGTAGCTAATGAAAAACTGTTTTTT. Translating gives CASSPPGQGVANEKLFF.